Here is one T cell receptor beta chain with its context. Its specificity is unknown. Trimming shortened V by 3 bases and J by 3 bases, and 8 bases separated the two germline ends. This CDR3 contains 13 residues. CDR1 and CDR2 (germline): KGHSH, LQKENI. The sample is drawn from a study of blood T cells in healthy people across ages. Next came a second PCR, run for about 6 to 12 cycles, which used a sample-barcoded 5' primer along with a J-beta primer mix. TCRdb analysed the 5' RACE reads with MiXCR anew, one entry per CDR3 protein. The sample consists of roughly 800,000 distinct CDR3 sequences, roughly 50% of them appearing once. Study-wide findings and caveats: Calculation of diversity from one million T cells yielded estimates considered to be underestimates. The fall in TCR beta diversity per million T cells was roughly linear with age. Researchers said unsorted PBMCs prevented a conclusive naive versus antigen-experienced comparison.

Each sample gave at least 6.5 million isolated PBMCs. The sequence was collected from a man under 40 in good health. The V call is TRBV18, the J call TRBJ2-5, with D unclear. The sample taken for sequencing was blood. This CDR3 is CASSPGGKETQYF. The DNA of the CDR3 is TGTGCCAGCTCACCGGGCGGAAAAGAGACCCAGTACTTC.